This TCR beta chain was sequenced in a study of CD4 T cells in relation to SARS-CoV-2 and coronaviruses. Across the whole study: ViraFEST: approximately eleven-day antigen culture of PBMCs, then TCR beta CDR3 sequencing. No peptide or an HIV-1 Nef peptide pool served as negative control.

The data were produced by immunoSEQ multiplex PCR, yet TCRdb's version contains in-frame clones alone and is incomplete. The table lists some 16,000 clones, around 77% of them singletons. CD4+ T cells from unexposed donors were obtained before the COVID-19 pandemic (2011-2018). CD4+ T cells were isolated from the cells after roughly 11 days of culture. On days 3 and 7, cultures got half fresh IL-2 medium. Remarks on this clone: Its antigen is unidentified.

The receptor's source is a human donor in good health. Sequencing used CD4+ T cells from PBMCs, cultured in vitro.

CDR3 loop: CASSLAGTSNQPQHF. The CDR3 coding sequence is TGCGCCAGCAGCTTGGCGGGCACTTCAAATCAGCCCCAGCATTTT. The rearrangement joins TRBV5-1 to TRBJ1-5; D ambiguous. Trimming pared 0 bases from V and 4 bases from J, leaving 11 bases between. The germline V gene encodes CDR1 SGHRS and CDR2 YFSETQ. The CDR3 length is 15 residues.